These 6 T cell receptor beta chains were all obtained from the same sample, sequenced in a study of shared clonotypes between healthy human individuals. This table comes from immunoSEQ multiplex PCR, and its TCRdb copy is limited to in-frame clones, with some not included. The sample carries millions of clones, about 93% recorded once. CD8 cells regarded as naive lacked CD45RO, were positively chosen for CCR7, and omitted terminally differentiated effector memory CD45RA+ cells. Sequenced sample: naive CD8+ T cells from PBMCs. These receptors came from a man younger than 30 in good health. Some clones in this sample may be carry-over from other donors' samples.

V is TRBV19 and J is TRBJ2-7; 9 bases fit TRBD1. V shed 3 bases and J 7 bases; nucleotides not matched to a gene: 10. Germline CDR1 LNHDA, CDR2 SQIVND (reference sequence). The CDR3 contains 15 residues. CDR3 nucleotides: TGTGCCAGTAGTATTACCGGGACAGGGTCGGGAGAGCAGTACTTC. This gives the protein CASSITGTGSGEQYF.

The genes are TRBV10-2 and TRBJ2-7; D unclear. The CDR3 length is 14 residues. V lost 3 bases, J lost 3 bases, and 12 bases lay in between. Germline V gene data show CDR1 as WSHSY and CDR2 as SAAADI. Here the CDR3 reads CASSDPDGRYEQYF. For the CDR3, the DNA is TGCGCCAGCAGTGACCCCGACGGGCGCTACGAGCAGTACTTC.

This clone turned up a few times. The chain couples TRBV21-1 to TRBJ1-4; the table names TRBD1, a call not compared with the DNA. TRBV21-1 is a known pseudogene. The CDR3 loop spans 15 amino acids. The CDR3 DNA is TGTGCCAGCAACAAGGGACAAACACGAAATGAAAAACTGTTTTTT. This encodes CASNKGQTRNEKLFF.

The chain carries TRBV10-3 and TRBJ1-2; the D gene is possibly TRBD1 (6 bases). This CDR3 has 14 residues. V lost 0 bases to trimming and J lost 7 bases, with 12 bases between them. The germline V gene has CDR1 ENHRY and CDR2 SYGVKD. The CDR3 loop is CAISESRGLLGYTF. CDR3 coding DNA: TGTGCCATCAGTGAGTCCAGGGGTTTACTTGGCTACACCTTC.

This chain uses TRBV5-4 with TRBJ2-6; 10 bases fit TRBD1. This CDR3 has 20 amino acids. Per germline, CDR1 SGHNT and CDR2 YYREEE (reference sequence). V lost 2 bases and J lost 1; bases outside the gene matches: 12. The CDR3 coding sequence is TGTGCCAGCAGCTTACTTCGGGACAGGGGCGCCTATTCTGGGGCCAACGTCCTGACTTTC. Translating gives CASSLLRDRGAYSGANVLTF. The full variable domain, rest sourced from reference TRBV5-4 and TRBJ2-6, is ETGVTQSPTHLIKTRGQQVTLRCSSQSGHNTVSWYQQALGQGPQFIFQYYREEENGRGNFPPRFSGLQFPNYSSELNVNALELDDSALYLCASSLLRDRGAYSGANVLTFGAGSRLTVL.

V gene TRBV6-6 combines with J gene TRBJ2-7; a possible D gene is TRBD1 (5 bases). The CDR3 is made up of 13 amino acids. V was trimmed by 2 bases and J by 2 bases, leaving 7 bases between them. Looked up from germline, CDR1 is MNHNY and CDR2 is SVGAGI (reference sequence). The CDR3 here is CASSYAGTYEQYF. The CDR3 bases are TGTGCCAGCAGTTACGCAGGGACCTACGAGCAGTACTTC.